This entry features one T cell receptor (beta chain) sequence. The antigen is not known. TCRdb ran MiXCR on the reads and lists one entry per CDR3 protein. The table lists approximately 750,000 distinct CDR3 sequences, roughly 35% of them singletons. The data belong to a study of T cell repertoires in cytomegalovirus infection. Whole-study context: CMV infection and matching HLA type were both indicated by public TCR beta signatures. Study-level points and caveats: HLA-C-restricted, CMV-specific TCR beta clonotypes were dominant ex vivo. Cumulative public TCR beta family frequency identified carriers of CMV plus the relevant HLA.

Germline assignment: CDR1 MNHEY and CDR2 SMNVEV (reference sequence). Trimming took 3 bases from V and 0 from J, leaving 10 bases between them. This CDR3 has 15 residues. This chain joins TRBV27 and TRBJ2-3; no clear D. The clonotype comes from a human donor in good health (CMV status not recorded). Some clones in this sample may be carry-over from other donors' samples. Sequencing was performed on PBMCs. CDR3 DNA: TGTGCCAGCAGTTTGTTCAAAACTAGCACAGATACGCAGTATTTT. This translates into CASSLFKTSTDTQYF.